Below are 10 T cell receptor beta chains sequenced from a single sample in a study of T cell responses to AZD1222 COVID-19 vaccine. Produced via immunoSEQ multiplex PCR; TCRdb's table is partial and in-frame only. The data hold approximately 110,000 clones, with around nine tenths observed a single time. Source: peripheral blood, taken on day 0 of AZD1222 vaccination. These receptors all stem from an adult in good health.

This clone is a singleton in its sample. The rearrangement uses TRBV9 and TRBJ1-1; D gene uncertain. The CDR3 runs 15 residues. Germline V lookup: CDR1 SGDLS, CDR2 YYNGEE. V was shortened by 0 bases and J by 4 bases, with 13 bases between the two germline ends. The CDR3 region is CASSVAGRAGTEAFF. CDR3 DNA sequence: TGTGCCAGCAGCGTAGCGGGTCGGGCTGGCACTGAAGCTTTCTTT.

J is TRBJ2-5 and V is TRBV7-2; D might be TRBD2 (6 bases). CDR1 SGHTA and CDR2 FQGNSA come from the germline V gene. V shed 5 bases and J shed 7 bases, with 20 bases lying between them. This CDR3 is 15 amino acids long. CDR3 protein: CASSTLYHQGGTQYF. The CDR3 bases are TGTGCCAGCAGCACCTTATACCACCAGGGAGGGACCCAGTACTTC.

The chain carries TRBV10-3 and TRBJ1-4, with a weak D call TRBD1 (5 bases). The V end lost 2 bases, the J end lost 8 bases, and 15 bases lay between the germline ends. CDR3 length: 15 residues. CDR1 ENHRY and CDR2 SYGVKD come from the germline V gene. The CDR3 here is CAISETAGLGEKLFF. The CDR3 DNA follows: TGTGCCATCAGTGAGACGGCAGGGTTAGGGGAAAAACTGTTTTTT.

This clone appeared a single time. The chain combines TRBV30 with TRBJ1-4; 12 bases match TRBD1. The CDR3 sequence is 15 residues long. CDR1 GTSNPN and CDR2 SVGIG come from the germline V gene (reference sequence). V shed 4 bases, J shed 8 bases, and the junction held 8 bases outside the gene matches. The CDR3 reads CAWTRGGQGAEKLFF. CDR3 DNA sequence: TGTGCCTGGACCCGGGGGGGACAGGGGGCCGAAAAACTGTTTTTT.

This clone was seen only once. The rearrangement joins TRBV4-1 to TRBJ2-7; D may be TRBD2 (6 bases). The CDR3 sequence is 15 residues long. Germline values: CDR1 MGHRA, CDR2 YSYEKL. V lost 4 bases, J lost 3 bases, and 16 bases lay in between. CDR3 region: CASSRDGGLNYEQYF. The CDR3 coding sequence is TGCGCCAGCAGCCGCGATGGGGGACTCAACTACGAGCAGTACTTC.

This rearrangement joins TRBV30 to TRBJ1-5; D is unresolved. V lost 3 bases to trimming and J lost 3 bases, with 9 bases between them. The CDR3 spans 13 residues. Germline V gene data show CDR1 as GTSNPN and CDR2 as SVGIG (reference sequence). The CDR3 sequence: CAWSNGPNQPQHF. CDR3 coding DNA: TGTGCCTGGAGCAACGGGCCCAATCAGCCCCAGCATTTT.

Regarding this clone: Other nucleotide sequences in the sample specify the same CDR3. The rearrangement uses TRBV7-8 and TRBJ2-5, with D unresolved. The CDR3 is 14 amino acids. The V end lost 2 bases, the J end lost 0 bases, and 7 bases lay between the germline ends. Germline values: CDR1 SGHVS, CDR2 FQNEAQ. The CDR3 here is CASSLSGNQETQYF. The CDR3 bases are TGTGCCAGCAGCTTATCCGGAAACCAAGAGACCCAGTACTTC.

This chain uses TRBV7-8 with TRBJ1-1, with no clear D. V lost 7 bases and J lost 5, with 14 bases in between. The CDR3 length is 13 residues. CDR1 and CDR2 from the germline V gene are SGHVS and FQNEAQ. CDR3 sequence reads: CASTRTELTEAFF. The CDR3 DNA follows: TGTGCCAGCACCCGAACCGAGTTAACTGAAGCTTTCTTT. Filled out from reference TRBV7-8 and TRBJ1-1, the complete variable domain reads GAGVSQSPRYKVAKRGQDVALRCDPISGHVSLFWYQQALGQGPEFLTYFQNEAQLDKSGLPSDRFFAERPEGSVSTLKIQRTQQEDSAVYLCASTRTELTEAFFGQGTRLTVV.

The chain carries TRBV3-1 (or the pseudogene TRBV3-2) and TRBJ2-7, with D perhaps assigned TRBD1 or TRBD2 (5 bases each). Between the trimmed V and J ends, which lost 1 base and 5 bases, there was a span of 24 bases. Germline CDR1 and CDR2: LGHDT and YNNKEL (reference sequence). This CDR3 contains 18 residues. The CDR3: CASSQVRGVRGGRNEQYF. The CDR3 nucleotides read TGTGCCAGCAGCCAAGTTCGAGGCGTTAGGGGCGGGCGGAACGAGCAGTACTTC.

The chain recombines TRBV7-2 with TRBJ1-2; tentative D call: TRBD1 (5 bases). This CDR3 spans 13 amino acids. V was trimmed by 5 bases and J by 7 bases, leaving 14 bases between them. The germline V gene has CDR1 SGHTA and CDR2 FQGNSA. The CDR3 sequence is CASSAGGVVGYTF. Written as DNA, the CDR3 is TGTGCCAGCAGCGCCGGGGGGGTCGTTGGCTACACCTTC.